This TCR beta chain originates from a study of cytomegalovirus exposure and HLA in healthy donors. Germline V lookup: CDR1 SGHRS, CDR2 YFSETQ. This CDR3 comprises 15 residues. V shed 4 bases and J 2 bases; nucleotides not matched to a gene: 6. The donors were part of the validation cohort, which consisted of more than 90 subjects and was separate from the first cohort of under 850 subjects. Libraries were prepared by immunoSEQ multiplex PCR; TCRdb keeps only in-frame clonotypes and omits some of them. The sample has 200,000 to 250,000 clones, 85% to 90% seen once. This TCR was recovered from a woman between 18 and 30 years old in good health and CMV-seronegative. The specimen was PBMCs. V and J are TRBV5-1 and TRBJ2-3; 8 bases line up with TRBD2. The CDR3 loop is CASSPLAEFTDTQYF. CDR3 sequence (DNA): TGCGCCAGCAGCCCACTAGCGGAGTTCACAGATACGCAGTATTTT.